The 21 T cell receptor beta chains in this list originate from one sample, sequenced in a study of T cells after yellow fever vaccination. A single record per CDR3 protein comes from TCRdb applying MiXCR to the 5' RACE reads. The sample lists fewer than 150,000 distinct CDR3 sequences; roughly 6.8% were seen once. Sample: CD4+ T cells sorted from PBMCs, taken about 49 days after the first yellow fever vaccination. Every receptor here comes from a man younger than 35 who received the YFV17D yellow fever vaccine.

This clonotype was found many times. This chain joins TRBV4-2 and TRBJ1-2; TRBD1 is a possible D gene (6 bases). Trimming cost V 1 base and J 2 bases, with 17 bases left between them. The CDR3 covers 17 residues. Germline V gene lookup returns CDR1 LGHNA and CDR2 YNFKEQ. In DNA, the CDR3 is TGTGCCAGCAGCCAAGCGGGGGCAGGGCTGATAAACTATGGCTACACCTTC. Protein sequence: CASSQAGAGLINYGYTF.

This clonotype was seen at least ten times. CDR3 sequence: CASSHTSGGAGELFF. In DNA form, the CDR3 reads TGTGCCAGCAGCCATACTAGCGGGGGCGCCGGGGAGCTGTTTTTT. The chain couples TRBV4-2 to TRBJ2-2; TRBD2 aligns across 11 bases. Looked up from germline, CDR1 is LGHNA and CDR2 is YNFKEQ. The CDR3 is made up of 15 amino acids. Unmatched junction bases numbered 3, after V lost 3 bases and J lost 6 bases.

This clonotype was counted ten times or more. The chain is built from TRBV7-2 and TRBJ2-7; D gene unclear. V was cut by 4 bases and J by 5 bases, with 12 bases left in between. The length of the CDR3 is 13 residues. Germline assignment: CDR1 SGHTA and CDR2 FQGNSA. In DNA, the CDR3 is TGTGCCAGCAGCTCCAGATTCGGTAACGAGCAGTACGTC. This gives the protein CASSSRFGNEQYV.

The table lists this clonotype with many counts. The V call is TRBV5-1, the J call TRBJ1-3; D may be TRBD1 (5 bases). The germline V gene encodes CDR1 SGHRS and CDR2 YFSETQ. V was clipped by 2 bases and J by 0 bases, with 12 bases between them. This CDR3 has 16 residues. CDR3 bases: TGCGCCAGCAGCTTACGGGGCCGCGACTCTGGAAACACCATATATTTT. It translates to CASSLRGRDSGNTIYF. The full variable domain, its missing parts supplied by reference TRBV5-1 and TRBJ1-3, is KAGVTQTPRYLIKTRGQQVTLSCSPISGHRSVSWYQQTPGQGLQFLFEYFSETQRNKGNFPGRFSGRQFSNSRSEMNVSTLELGDSALYLCASSLRGRDSGNTIYFGEGSWLTVV.

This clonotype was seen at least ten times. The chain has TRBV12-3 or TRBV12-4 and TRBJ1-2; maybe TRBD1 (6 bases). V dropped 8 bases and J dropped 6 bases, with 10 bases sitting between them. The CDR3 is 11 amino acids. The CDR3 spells CASEGVNGYTF. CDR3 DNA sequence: TGTGCCAGCGAGGGGGTGAATGGCTACACCTTC.

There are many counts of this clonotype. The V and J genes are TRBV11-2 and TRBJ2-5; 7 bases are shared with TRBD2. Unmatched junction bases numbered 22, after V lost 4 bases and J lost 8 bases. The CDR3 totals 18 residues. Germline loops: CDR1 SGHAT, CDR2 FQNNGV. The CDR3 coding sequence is TGTGCCAGCAGCTATGACACGGTTGGGACTACCCTTGCTGGCACCCAGTACTTC. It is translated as CASSYDTVGTTLAGTQYF. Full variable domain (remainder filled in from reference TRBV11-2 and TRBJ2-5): EAGVAQSPRYKIIEKRQSVAFWCNPISGHATLYWYQQILGQGPKLLIQFQNNGVVDDSQLPKDRFSAERLKGVDSTLKIQPAKLEDSAVYLCASSYDTVGTTLAGTQYFGPGTRLLVL.

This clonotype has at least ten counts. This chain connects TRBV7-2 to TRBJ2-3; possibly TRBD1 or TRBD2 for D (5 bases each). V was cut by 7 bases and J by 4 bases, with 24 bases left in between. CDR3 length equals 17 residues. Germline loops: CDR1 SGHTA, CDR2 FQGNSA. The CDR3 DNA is TGTGCCAGCACCCAGATTTCGGGACGCCCAGACGCAGATACGCAGTATTTT. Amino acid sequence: CASTQISGRPDADTQYF.

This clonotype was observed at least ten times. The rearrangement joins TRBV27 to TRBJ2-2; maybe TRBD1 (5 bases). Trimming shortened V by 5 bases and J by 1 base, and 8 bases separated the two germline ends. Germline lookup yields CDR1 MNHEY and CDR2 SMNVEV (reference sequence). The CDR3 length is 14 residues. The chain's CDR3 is CASSPDRNTGELFF. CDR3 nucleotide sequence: TGTGCCAGCAGTCCAGACAGGAACACCGGGGAGCTGTTTTTT.

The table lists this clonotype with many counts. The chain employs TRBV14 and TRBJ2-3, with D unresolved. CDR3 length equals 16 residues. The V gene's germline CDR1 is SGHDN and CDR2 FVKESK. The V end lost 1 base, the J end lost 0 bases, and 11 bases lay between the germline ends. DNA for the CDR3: TGTGCCAGCAGCCAAGGAGTTGGCGGTAGCACAGATACGCAGTATTTT. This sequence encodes CASSQGVGGSTDTQYF.

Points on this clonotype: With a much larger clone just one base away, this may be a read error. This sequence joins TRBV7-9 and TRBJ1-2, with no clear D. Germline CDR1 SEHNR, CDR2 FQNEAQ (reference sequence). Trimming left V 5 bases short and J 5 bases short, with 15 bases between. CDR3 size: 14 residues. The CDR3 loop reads CASSPQSGRYGYTF. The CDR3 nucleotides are TGTGCCAGCAGCCCGCAGTCCGGCAGATATGGCTACACCTTC.

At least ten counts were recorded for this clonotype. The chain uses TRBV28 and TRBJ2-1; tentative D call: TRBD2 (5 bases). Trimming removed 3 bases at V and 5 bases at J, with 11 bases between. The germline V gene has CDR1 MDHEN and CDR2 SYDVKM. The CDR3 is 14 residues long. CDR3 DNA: TGTGCCAGCAGTTTTGTGGGGAGACACAATGAGCAGTTCTTC. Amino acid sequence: CASSFVGRHNEQFF.

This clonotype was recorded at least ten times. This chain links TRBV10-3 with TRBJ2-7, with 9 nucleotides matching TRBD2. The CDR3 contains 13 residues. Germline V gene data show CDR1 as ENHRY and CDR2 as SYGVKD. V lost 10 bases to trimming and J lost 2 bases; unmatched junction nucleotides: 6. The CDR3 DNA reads TGTGCCACTGCGACTAGCGGCACCTACGAGCAGTACTTC. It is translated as CATATSGTYEQYF.

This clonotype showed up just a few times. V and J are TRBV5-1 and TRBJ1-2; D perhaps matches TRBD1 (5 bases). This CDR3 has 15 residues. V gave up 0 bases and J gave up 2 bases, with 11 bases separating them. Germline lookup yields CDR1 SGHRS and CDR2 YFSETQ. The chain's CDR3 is CASSLEGPPNYGYTF. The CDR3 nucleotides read TGCGCCAGCAGCTTGGAGGGACCCCCAAACTATGGCTACACCTTC.

This CDR3 reads CASSYPGQGGGYTF. The CDR3, as DNA: TGTGCCAGCAGCTATCCGGGACAGGGGGGTGGCTACACCTTC. This sequence joins TRBV5-4 and TRBJ1-2, with 11 bases aligning to TRBD1. The germline gives CDR1 SGHNT, CDR2 YYREEE (reference sequence). Trimming at V came to 3 bases and at J to 7 bases, leaving 5 bases not matched to a gene. This CDR3 spans 14 amino acids.

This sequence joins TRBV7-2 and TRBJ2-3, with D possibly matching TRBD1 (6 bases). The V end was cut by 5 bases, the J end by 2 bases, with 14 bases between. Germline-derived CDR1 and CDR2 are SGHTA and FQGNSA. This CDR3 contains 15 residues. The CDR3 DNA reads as TGTGCCAGCAGCCTAAAGGTGGGGGCCACAGATACGCAGTATTTT. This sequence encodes CASSLKVGATDTQYF.

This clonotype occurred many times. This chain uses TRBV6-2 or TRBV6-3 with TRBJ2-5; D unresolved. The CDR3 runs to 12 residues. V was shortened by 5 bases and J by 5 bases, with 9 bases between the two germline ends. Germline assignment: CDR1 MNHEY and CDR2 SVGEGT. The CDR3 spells CASSPTDETQYF. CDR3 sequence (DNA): TGTGCCAGCAGTCCAACGGATGAGACCCAGTACTTC.

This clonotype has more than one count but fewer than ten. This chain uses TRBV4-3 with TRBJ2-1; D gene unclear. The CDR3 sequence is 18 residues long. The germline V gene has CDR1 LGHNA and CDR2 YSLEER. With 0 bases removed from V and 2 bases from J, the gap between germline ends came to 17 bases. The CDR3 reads CASSQDPSVGVTYNEQFF. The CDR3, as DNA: TGCGCCAGCAGCCAAGATCCCTCGGTTGGGGTAACCTACAATGAGCAGTTCTTC.

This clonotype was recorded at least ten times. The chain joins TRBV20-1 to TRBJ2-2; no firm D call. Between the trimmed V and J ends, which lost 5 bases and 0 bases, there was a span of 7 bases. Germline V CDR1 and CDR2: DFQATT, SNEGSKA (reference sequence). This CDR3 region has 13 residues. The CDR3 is CSAWTTNTGELFF. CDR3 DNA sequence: TGCAGTGCTTGGACCACGAACACCGGGGAGCTGTTTTTT.

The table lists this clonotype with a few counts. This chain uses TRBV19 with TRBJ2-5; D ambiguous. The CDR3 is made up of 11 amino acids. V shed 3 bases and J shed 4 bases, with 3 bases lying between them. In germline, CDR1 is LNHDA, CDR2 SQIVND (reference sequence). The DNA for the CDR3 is TGTGCCAGTAGTATGGGAGAGACCCAGTACTTC. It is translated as CASSMGETQYF. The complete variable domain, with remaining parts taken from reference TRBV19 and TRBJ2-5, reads DGGITQSPKYLFRKEGQNVTLSCEQNLNHDAMYWYRQDPGQGLRLIYYSQIVNDFQKGDIAEGYSVSREKKESFPLTVTSAQKNPTAFYLCASSMGETQYFGPGTRLLVL.

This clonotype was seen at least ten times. The CDR3 DNA follows: TGTGCCAGCAGCCTGACAGGGGTGAGCACTGAAGCTTTCTTT. Translating gives CASSLTGVSTEAFF. This rearrangement joins TRBV7-3 to TRBJ1-1; 8 nucleotides align to TRBD1. The germline V gene has CDR1 SGHTA and CDR2 FQGTGA. The CDR3 has 14 residues. V lost 5 bases and J lost 4; bases outside the gene matches: 6.

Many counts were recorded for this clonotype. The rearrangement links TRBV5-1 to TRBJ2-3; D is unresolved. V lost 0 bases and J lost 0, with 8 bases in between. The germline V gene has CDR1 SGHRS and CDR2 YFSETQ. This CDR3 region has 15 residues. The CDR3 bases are TGCGCCAGCAGCTTGGCGGTTCCCAGCACAGATACGCAGTATTTT. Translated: CASSLAVPSTDTQYF.